A selection of T cell receptor beta chains follows, all from one sample in a study of blood T cell repertoires in COVID-19. Profiled with immunoSEQ multiplex PCR; TCRdb holds only in-frame clones, not every one. The table shows more than 90,000 clones, with around 80% occurring only once. Sequenced sample: peripheral blood. These receptors came from a man aged 50 or older with acute or convalescent COVID-19. Each CDR3 is given with its conserved first and last residue. The D gene is left open where the match is weak. Clone sizes are given selectively: once, few, many, or a class where the clone is expanded.

>TRBD1|NA|TRBJ1-6|16|TRBV7-3
TGTGCCAGCAGCGCTCAGGGGGGACTTGGGAATTCACCCCTCCACTTT
CASSAQGGLGNSPLHF
>NA|NA|TRBJ1-2|12|TRBV6-5
TGTGCCAGCAATGGGAAGGGGTTTGGCTACACCTTC
CASNGKGFGYTF
>NA|NA|TRBJ2-7|15|TRBV6-2/TRBV6-3
TGTGCCAGCAGTTTTCCAGCGGGTCCGCCCTACGAGCAGTACTTC
CASSFPAGPPYEQYF
>TRBD2|NA|TRBJ2-5|16|TRBV24-1
TGTGCCACCAGTGATTTGGCTAGCGGGGCTCAAGAGACCCAGTACTTC
CATSDLASGAQETQYF
>TRBD2|NA|TRBJ2-7|18|TRBV7-3
TGTGCCAGCAGCACCATTACTGGGACTAGCGGGAGTACCTACGAGCAGTACTTC
CASSTITGTSGSTYEQYF
>TRBD2|NA|TRBJ2-2|15|TRBV24-1
TGTGCCACCGCAGGACTAGCGGCGAACACCGGGGAGCTGTTTTTT
CATAGLAANTGELFF
>NA|many|TRBJ1-2|11|TRBV28
TGTGCCAGCAGCCTACAGGGTCGCTACACCTTC
CASSLQGRYTF
>TRBD2|many|TRBJ2-7|19|TRBV15
TGTGCCACCAGCAGAGATCTTAGGGCTAGCGGGGTGCTCTCCTACGAGCAGTACTTC
CATSRDLRASGVLSYEQYF
>NA|NA|TRBJ1-1|13|TRBV6-5
TGTGCCTCTGAGAGGGGGAGGGGTACTGAAGCTTTCTTT
CASERGRGTEAFF
>TRBD1|NA|TRBJ1-1|16|TRBV7-9
TGTGCCAGCAGCCTGCTTCCCGGACAGGTGAACACTGAAGCTTTCTTT
CASSLLPGQVNTEAFF
>TRBD2|NA|TRBJ2-1|17|TRBV7-2
TGTGCCAGCAGCTTACAGGAACTAGCGGGGGGATACAATGAGCAGTTCTTC
CASSLQELAGGYNEQFF
>NA|NA|TRBJ1-2|15|TRBV23-1
TGCGCCAGCAGTTATCGGGTCCGTTTTAACTATGGCTACACCTTC
CASSYRVRFNYGYTF
>NA|NA|TRBJ1-4|14|TRBV6-5
TGTGCCAGCCGCCGGGTCGCAACTAATGAAAAACTGTTTTTT
CASRRVATNEKLFF
>NA|few|TRBJ1-3|15|TRBV6-5
TGTGCCAGCAGGATCGGGGGGTCCTCGGTAAACACCATATATTTT
CASRIGGSSVNTIYF
>TRBD1|NA|TRBJ1-5|17|TRBV30
TGTGCCTGGAGTGAGAGGGACCGGGACAGGGGGAATCAGCCCCAGCATTTT
CAWSERDRDRGNQPQHF
>NA|NA|TRBJ1-5|13|TRBV6-5
TGTGCCAGCGGCCAGGGGTCCGATCAGCCCCAGCATTTT
CASGQGSDQPQHF
>TRBD1|NA|TRBJ1-1|15|TRBV5-1
TGCGCCAGCAGCTTGGATACAGGGGGCGTGGTTGAAGCTTTCTTT
CASSLDTGGVVEAFF
>NA|once|TRBJ1-2|16|TRBV6-1
TGTGCCAGCAGTGAATTGTCGTTAAATTCTAACTATGGCTACACCTTC
CASSELSLNSNYGYTF
>TRBD2|NA|TRBJ2-7|14|TRBV7-9
TGTGCCAGCAGCTTTAGCGGGGGGGCCGAAGAGCAGTACTTC
CASSFSGGAEEQYF
>TRBD1|NA|TRBJ2-1|16|TRBV3-1/TRBV3-2
TGTGCCAGCAGCCAAGATCCGACAGGGGGCTGGGATGAGCAGTTCTTC
CASSQDPTGGWDEQFF
>NA|NA|TRBJ2-5|14|TRBV4-1
TGCGCCAGCAGCCAAGGGTCAGGGGTAGAGACCCAGTACTTC
CASSQGSGVETQYF
>NA|NA|TRBJ1-2|18|TRBV18
TGTGCCAGCTCACACACCCGGGAGGGCACTGGATTGGGCTATGGCTACACCTTC
CASSHTREGTGLGYGYTF
>NA|few|TRBJ2-1|13|TRBV7-3
TGTGCCAGCAGCTTAACCGGGACTGAGGAGCAGTTCTTC
CASSLTGTEEQFF
>NA|once|TRBJ2-2|14|TRBV7-9
TGTGCCAGCAGCTCCAGGGTGGGCACCGGGGAGCTGTTTTTT
CASSSRVGTGELFF
>NA|NA|TRBJ1-3|15|TRBV14
TGTGCCAGCAGCCAAATACAGGGTGCTGGAAACACCATATATTTT
CASSQIQGAGNTIYF
>TRBD1|NA|TRBJ1-2|15|TRBV9
TGTGCCAGCAGACGAACAGGGGGCTCTAACTATGGCTACACCTTC
CASRRTGGSNYGYTF
>TRBD2|NA|TRBJ2-1|13|TRBV30
TGTGCCGTGACTAGCGCAAACGGGATTGAGCAGTTCTTC
CAVTSANGIEQFF
>NA|few|TRBJ2-1|15|TRBV5-6
TGTGCCAGCAGCTTGGACTGGAGCTCCTACAATGAGCAGTTCTTC
CASSLDWSSYNEQFF
>TRBD2|NA|TRBJ2-7|15|TRBV29-1
TGCAGCGTTGACTCCCCGAGCGGGAGGGACCACGAGCAGTACTTC
CSVDSPSGRDHEQYF
>NA|NA|TRBJ1-3|15|TRBV5-1
TGCGCCAGCAGCTTGAACAGAATCTCTGGAAACACCATATATTTT
CASSLNRISGNTIYF
>NA|many|TRBJ2-7|15|TRBV27
TGTGCCAGCAGTTTTGATTTACAGACCGCCTACGAGCAGTACTTC
CASSFDLQTAYEQYF
>NA|NA|TRBJ1-5|13|TRBV19
TGTGCCAGTAGTCTCGTCAGGAATCAGCCCCAGCATTTT
CASSLVRNQPQHF
>NA|NA|TRBJ1-1|14|TRBV6-5
TGTGCCAGCAGTTCCCGGGGGGGAAACACTGAAGCTTTCTTT
CASSSRGGNTEAFF
>TRBD2|NA|TRBJ2-7|14|TRBV24-1
TGTGCCACCAGTGATAGCGGGACCTCAGGCGAGCAGTACTTC
CATSDSGTSGEQYF
>NA|NA|TRBJ1-6|13|TRBV6-1
TGTGCCAGCAGGGAAGGAACTTATTCACCCCTCCACTTT
CASREGTYSPLHF
>NA|NA|TRBJ1-6|17|TRBV9
TGTGCCAGCAGCGGGGACACGGCCAGCTCCTATAATTCACCCCTCCACTTT
CASSGDTASSYNSPLHF
>NA|NA|TRBJ2-7|15|TRBV29-1
TGCAGCGTTGAAGATCTGGCGACAGGTTCATACGAGCAGTACTTC
CSVEDLATGSYEQYF
>TRBD1|NA|TRBJ2-2|16|TRBV3-1/TRBV3-2
TGTGCCAGCAGCCCAAGACAGGGGGCGAACACCGGGGAGCTGTTTTTT
CASSPRQGANTGELFF
>TRBD2|NA|TRBJ2-1|17|TRBV4-2
TGTGCCAGCAGCCCCGGGACTAGCGGAAACCCCTACAATGAGCAGTTCTTC
CASSPGTSGNPYNEQFF